This T cell receptor (beta chain) stems from a study of Graves' ophthalmopathy and Graves' hyperthyroidism. As for the study in general: Before any treatment was given, at initial diagnosis, peripheral blood was collected. The study, taken as a whole, reports: Among thyroid clonotypes expanded above 0.001 frequency, most also appeared in blood. Prediction of ophthalmopathy progression reached 70.59% sensitivity and about 72% specificity.

Turning to this clonotype: Antigen specificity is unknown.

Using RNA transcripts, the TCR beta CDR3 regions were amplified. RT-PCR with HTBI primers came first, then second-round multiplex PCR. TCRdb re-derived calls from the multiplex PCR reads in MiXCR, one entry per CDR3 protein. The sample has about 740,000 distinct CDR3 sequences, around 40% seen once. Germline-derived CDR1 and CDR2 are SEHNR and FQNEAQ (reference sequence). Trimming removed 8 bases at V and 0 bases at J, with 13 bases between. This CDR3 has 14 amino acids. In donors with ophthalmopathy, activity was moderate-to-severe, with CAS ≥3, NOSPECS ≥4 and duration under 3 months. This sequence originates from an adult man with Graves' ophthalmopathy. Sequencing was carried out using peripheral blood. The chain is built from TRBV7-9 and TRBJ1-1; D remains ambiguous. The CDR3 protein is CASSPPTMNTEAFF. CDR3 coding DNA: TGTGCCAGCTCACCACCGACCATGAACACTGAAGCTTTCTTT.